The 20 T cell receptor beta chains in this list originate from one sample, sequenced in a study of vaccination effects on CD4 cells after COVID-19. Expansion of antigen-specific CD4+ T cells with viral peptide pools was carried out by the ViraFEST assay before sequencing. Upon completion of around ten days in culture, CD4+ T cells were isolated. Neither prior SARS-CoV-2 infection nor positive nucleocapsid antibodies were present in the vaccine recipients. The repertoire was sequenced with immunoSEQ multiplex PCR; TCRdb's copy has only in-frame clones and lacks some. This table holds approximately 44,000 clones, 77% found once. No antigens are known for them. Sequencing was performed on CD4+ T cells from PBMCs cultured with HCoV-NL63 spike peptides, taken before COVID-19 vaccination. These receptors all stem from a human donor who received a COVID-19 vaccine.

This clone appeared a single time. The chain couples TRBV10-1 to TRBJ2-1; perhaps TRBD2 as D (6 bases). V was clipped by 8 bases and J by 5 bases, with 16 bases between them. Looked up from germline, CDR1 is WNHNN and CDR2 is SYGVQD (reference sequence). The CDR3 consists of 14 residues. The CDR3 here is CASFGREVNNEQFF. CDR3 in DNA: TGCGCCAGCTTCGGCAGGGAGGTAAACAATGAGCAGTTCTTC.

This clone has a handful of counts. The chain employs TRBV5-8 and TRBJ1-2, with TRBD1 matching 8 bases. CDR1 SGHTS and CDR2 YDEGEE come from the germline V gene. J lost 7 bases, V lost 4 bases, and 9 bases had no gene match. There are 14 residues in the CDR3. Here the CDR3 reads CASSPIQGAGGYTF. The CDR3 DNA is TGTGCCAGCAGCCCGATCCAGGGGGCTGGTGGCTACACCTTC.

V and J are TRBV5-4 and TRBJ2-6, with 7 bases aligning to TRBD2. Losses at the gene ends were 4 bases for V and 4 bases for J; bases not matched to a gene: 8. The CDR3 spans 16 residues. Germline CDR1 reads SGHNT; CDR2 reads YYREEE (reference sequence). The CDR3 loop is CASSPGGGSGANVLTF. The CDR3 DNA sequence: TGTGCCAGCAGCCCGGGGGGAGGATCAGGGGCCAACGTCCTGACTTTC.

V gene TRBV7-3 combines with J gene TRBJ2-6; 7 bases fit TRBD2. V was pared by 5 bases and J by 0 bases, with 10 bases of the junction left unmatched. Germline assignment: CDR1 SGHTA and CDR2 FQGTGA. The CDR3 length is 18 residues. Here the CDR3 reads CASSQRDGRSSGANVLTF. The CDR3 nucleotides read TGTGCCAGCAGCCAGCGGGACGGGAGAAGCTCTGGGGCCAACGTCCTGACTTTC.

The chain combines TRBV3-1 (or the pseudogene TRBV3-2) with TRBJ1-1, with D perhaps matching TRBD1 (6 bases). From germline, CDR1 is LGHDT and CDR2 YNNKEL (reference sequence). The CDR3 spans 13 residues. Trimming took 2 bases from V and 6 from J, leaving 10 bases between them. CDR3 nucleotide sequence: TGTGCCAGCAGCCAAAGGGGGACGGCTGAAGCTTTCTTT. This translates into CASSQRGTAEAFF.

This sequence joins TRBV7-9 and TRBJ1-1; D is unclear. The CDR3 has 12 residues. Germline-derived CDR1 and CDR2 are SEHNR and FQNEAQ (reference sequence). V lost 2 bases to trimming and J lost 1 base, with 2 bases between them. The CDR3, as DNA: TGTGCCAGCAGCTTAAAGAACACTGAAGCTTTCTTT. Translating gives CASSLKNTEAFF. The variable domain in full, with the rest retrieved from reference TRBV7-9 and TRBJ1-1, is DTGVSQNPRHKITKRGQNVTFRCDPISEHNRLYWYRQTLGQGPEFLTYFQNEAQLEKSRLLSDRFSAERPKGSFSTLEIQRTEQGDSAMYLCASSLKNTEAFFGQGTRLTVV.

This clone was counted a single time. This chain connects TRBV23-1 to TRBJ1-3, with a weak D call TRBD1 (5 bases). TRBV23-1 is an ORF, and what it does is uncertain. This CDR3 is built from 17 residues. Trimming removed 1 base from V and 0 bases from J, with 13 bases in between. The CDR3 sequence: CASSQLGQKISGNTIYF. The CDR3 DNA sequence: TGCGCCAGCAGTCAATTGGGGCAGAAGATCTCTGGAAACACCATATATTTT.

This clone was seen a single time. The J gene is TRBJ2-7, the V gene TRBV23-1, with D perhaps TRBD1 (6 bases). TRBV23-1 has ORF status, its function being uncertain. This CDR3 contains 15 residues. Trimming cost V 8 bases and J 7 bases, with 24 bases left between them. The CDR3 protein is CASPPLGRGPREQYV. In DNA, the CDR3 is TGCGCCAGCCCCCCGCTGGGCAGGGGACCTCGGGAGCAGTACGTC.

This clone was seen a single time. The V call is TRBV10-3, the J call TRBJ2-7; 7 nucleotides match TRBD1. Germline V gene lookup returns CDR1 ENHRY and CDR2 SYGVKD. The CDR3 consists of 14 residues. V was clipped by 0 bases and J by 7 bases; unmatched bases: 6. The CDR3 DNA reads TGTGCCATCAGTGAGTCTGGGACAGTACCAGAGCAGTACGTC. Translating it yields CAISESGTVPEQYV.

The rearrangement joins TRBV6-5 to TRBJ2-5; D gene uncertain. This CDR3 has 14 residues. CDR1 is MNHEY and CDR2 is SVGAGI in the germline V gene. Trimming stripped 7 bases from V and 5 bases from J, with 17 bases between. CDR3 nucleotide sequence: TGTGCCAGCACACCCCCAGGTCTAAAGGAGACCCAGTACTTC. It codes for CASTPPGLKETQYF.

The chain has TRBV19 and TRBJ1-2; a possible D gene is TRBD1 (5 bases). V was clipped by 2 bases and J by 0 bases, with 10 bases between them. The germline V gene has CDR1 LNHDA and CDR2 SQIVND (reference sequence). The CDR3 extends over 15 amino acids. The CDR3 here is CASSISGTSNYGYTF. The DNA for the CDR3 is TGTGCCAGTAGTATATCCGGGACGTCTAACTATGGCTACACCTTC.

The gene calls are TRBV6-4 and TRBJ2-1; 10 bases match TRBD1. CDR1 is MRHNA, CDR2 SNTAGT, per germline. The ends lost 0 bases at V and 6 bases at J; junction bases unmatched: 2. CDR3 length: 15 residues. CDR3 sequence (DNA): TGTGCCAGCAGTGACTCAAGGGACAGGGGCAATGAGCAGTTCTTC. Residues: CASSDSRDRGNEQFF.

The rearrangement links TRBV27 to TRBJ2-1, with 8 bases that match TRBD2. Germline V gene sequence: CDR1 MNHEY, CDR2 SMNVEV (reference sequence). Unmatched junction bases numbered 8, after V lost 6 bases and J lost 4 bases. The CDR3 covers 15 residues. CDR3 nucleotide sequence: TGTGCCAGCAGCCCCTTGCGGGGGGTATACAATGAGCAGTTCTTC. Protein product: CASSPLRGVYNEQFF.

V gene TRBV7-2 combines with J gene TRBJ1-1; no clear D gene. This CDR3 comprises 13 residues. The V end lost 3 bases, the J end lost 1 base, and 6 bases lay between the germline ends. In germline, CDR1 is SGHTA, CDR2 FQGNSA. This CDR3 is CASSFSQNTEAFF. In DNA form, the CDR3 reads TGTGCCAGCAGCTTTTCTCAGAACACTGAAGCTTTCTTT. Using reference TRBV7-2 and TRBJ1-1 for the parts outside the CDR3, the full variable domain is GAGVSQSPSNKVTEKGKDVELRCDPISGHTALYWYRQSLGQGLEFLIYFQGNSAPDKSGLPSDRFSAERTGGSVSTLTIQRTQQEDSAVYLCASSFSQNTEAFFGQGTRLTVV.

The V call is TRBV5-3, the J call TRBJ2-6; TRBD2 matches at 8 bases. TRBV5-3 is known as an ORF, though its function is uncertain. V lost 0 bases, J lost 0 bases, and 8 bases stayed unmatched. CDR3 size: 19 residues. This CDR3 is CARSLVTVAGTSGANVLTF. CDR3 bases: TGTGCCAGAAGCTTGGTCACCGTAGCGGGGACCTCTGGGGCCAACGTCCTGACTTTC.

V and J are TRBV5-1 and TRBJ2-2, with TRBD1 matching 8 bases. The CDR3 consists of 14 residues. The germline CDR1 and CDR2 sequences are SGHRS and YFSETQ. V shed 2 bases, J shed 6 bases, and the junction held 3 bases outside the gene matches. CDR3 protein: CASSLQGESGELFF. The DNA of the CDR3 is TGCGCCAGCAGCTTACAGGGGGAATCCGGGGAGCTGTTTTTT. Full variable domain (remainder filled in from reference TRBV5-1 and TRBJ2-2): KAGVTQTPRYLIKTRGQQVTLSCSPISGHRSVSWYQQTPGQGLQFLFEYFSETQRNKGNFPGRFSGRQFSNSRSEMNVSTLELGDSALYLCASSLQGESGELFFGEGSRLTVL.

The V gene is TRBV7-2, the J gene TRBJ2-2; no firm D call. Germline assignment: CDR1 SGHTA and CDR2 FQGNSA. CDR3 length: 15 amino acids. V lost 6 bases and J 0 bases, leaving 11 bases between the germline ends. CDR3 in DNA: TGTGCCAGCAGTAGGCAGCATTCGAACACCGGGGAGCTGTTTTTT. It translates to CASSRQHSNTGELFF.

The V call is TRBV7-6, the J call TRBJ2-3; TRBD2 agrees at 12 bases. V was pared by 7 bases and J by 5 bases, with 13 bases of the junction left unmatched. Looked up from germline, CDR1 is SGHVS and CDR2 is FNYEAQ. The CDR3 is 17 residues long. CDR3 loop: CASTRLAGAPGGDTQYF. The CDR3 DNA reads TGTGCCAGCACCAGACTAGCGGGGGCCCCAGGGGGAGATACGCAGTATTTT.

The chain couples TRBV7-8 to TRBJ1-5, with D possibly being TRBD1 (6 bases). The CDR3 contains 17 residues. Germline V gives CDR1 SGHVS, CDR2 FQNEAQ. Deletions cut 5 bases from V and 6 bases from J, with 23 bases between. DNA of the CDR3: TGTGCCAGCAGCCCTCGGGGGGCCGTGGATAGGGCTCAGCCCCAGCATTTT. It codes for CASSPRGAVDRAQPQHF.

The chain combines TRBV4-1 with TRBJ1-4; D perhaps matches TRBD1 (6 bases). Germline values: CDR1 MGHRA, CDR2 YSYEKL. V was shortened by 0 bases and J by 0 bases, with 11 bases between the two germline ends. The CDR3 has 17 amino acids. The CDR3: CASSQDRQAATNEKLFF. Written as DNA, the CDR3 is TGCGCCAGCAGCCAAGATCGACAGGCAGCAACTAATGAAAAACTGTTTTTT.